This T cell receptor beta chain was retrieved from a study of T cell responses to AZD1222 COVID-19 vaccine. This CDR3 contains 16 residues. Germline CDR1 reads MNHEY; CDR2 reads SMNVEV (reference sequence). J was trimmed by 3 bases and V by 5 bases; bases with no gene match: 10. The study, taken as a whole, reports: Variant regions that are unmutated are reportedly the target of nearly half of spike-specific TCRs. With two AZD1222 doses given, Spike-specific TCR breadth and depth both rose.

Assay used: immunoSEQ multiplex PCR; TCRdb lists only in-frame clones, some missing. Of about 120,000 clones detected, 85% to 95% appear once; the ten largest clones hold approximately 5%. Notes on this clone: Its antigen is as yet unknown.

Analyses pooled second doses at about 4 or about 12 weeks. This specimen consisted of peripheral blood, obtained 28 days after the second AZD1222 dose. V usage is TRBV27 and J usage is TRBJ2-5, with 9 bases matching TRBD2. This sequence originates from an adult who received the AZD1222 COVID-19 vaccine. CDR3 DNA: TGTGCCAGCAGTCCCCCCCATGCTAGCGGGGAAGAGACCCAGTACTTC. Amino acids: CASSPPHASGEETQYF.